Reported below is one T cell receptor beta chain. Its recognized antigen is unknown. No base-level quality is on record; no much larger clone is a single base apart. The entry originates in a study of blood T cells in healthy people across ages (dated by TCRdb to about 2015). A note on the overall study: Template switching captured roughly one uniquely barcoded TCR beta cDNA molecule per two T cells in model experiments. Using deep sequencing normalized with unique cDNA molecular identifiers, the study measured how TCR beta repertoire diversity changes with age. The donors were divided into four age groups: young (average approximately 15 years), middle-aged (about 40), aged (approximately 59) and long-lived (roughly 82). For two donors (one aged 18 to 30 and one aged 80 or older), the study analyzed two additional independent replicas of 1 million unique cDNA reads from the same blood draw. The study at large found these results: Total diversity estimates from one million sequenced T cells were considered lower bounds and underestimates. There was a strong correlation between observed TCR beta diversity and the percentage of naive T cells measured by flow cytometry. As age increased, observed TCR beta diversity per million T cells dropped in a roughly linear way, and a significant reduction was already evident by age around 41. Bulk unsorted PBMC profiling prevented conclusive comparison of naive and antigen-experienced compartments. Compared with the aged group, the long-lived group had more naive CD4+ T cells, fewer expanded clones and increased TCR diversity, a pattern suggesting age selection. Because donor CMV infection status was unknown, age-related changes in expanded clonotypes were potentially confounded.

The method behind the library was 5' RACE. For sequencing, an Illumina HiSeq 2500 was employed. A second PCR of roughly 7 to 12 cycles was run with a J-beta primer mix and a sample-barcoded 5' primer. Each TCR beta cDNA molecule received a unique molecular identifier from a template-switch 5' adaptor carrying 12 random nucleotides. Each sample yielded at least 2.5 million CDR3-containing paired-end reads. All of the RNA was converted into first-strand cDNA using the Mint cDNA synthesis kit, with a TRBC-specific oligonucleotide serving as the primer. After uracil-DNA glycosylase treatment, a first 18-cycle PCR used universal primers M1SS and BC2_uni_R on all cDNA. On the study's bioinformatics: Each sample was normalized by randomly selecting 1 million high-quality reads, each carrying a distinct molecular identifier. Instead of being binned into consensus sequences, reads with shared molecular identifiers were discarded. MiTCR, with a Q25 quality threshold and the strictest error-elimination algorithm, was used for CDR3 identification, clonotype clustering and error correction. A nonparametric unseen species model with Euler transformation was used to estimate a lower bound on total TCR beta diversity. The public reads were reprocessed in TCRdb via fastp at Q25 and MiXCR, keeping in-frame beta chains. Records with the same CDR3 protein are collapsed into one entry carrying the most frequent genes and DNA. TCRdb, rather than the study authors, made the V and J calls. Within this sample are around 780,000 distinct CDR3 sequences, with about 26% of them counted one time only. Around 2.9% of the sample goes to the ten largest clones.

The CDR3 spans 17 residues, from the cysteine through the phenylalanine. Of all the DNA, just the CDR3 is kept, 51 bases in frame from base 1. V trim: 2 bases; J trim: 4 bases; unmatched bases: 14. CDR1 and CDR2 are read off the germline V gene (reference sequence) as SGHKS and YYEKEE. Systemically healthy Caucasian individuals from Russia, about 38 in total and aged about 6 to 95 years, were included as donors. Ten milliliters of peripheral blood were drawn from each donor into EDTA-treated Vacutainer tubes. Ficoll-Paque density-gradient centrifugation was used to isolate PBMCs, with at least 6.5 million per sample. Trizol reagent was used to extract total RNA from PBMCs, with at least 5.5 micrograms per sample. Naive CD45RAhigh/CD27high T cell percentages were measured by flow cytometry on a PBMC aliquot from every donor. The data were also submitted as part of a second study, on T cells of mothers and their children. Drawing on the second study: Nine systemically healthy Caucasian individuals, comprising three mothers and their six children, were included as donors. cDNA synthesis used all of the extracted RNA, with approximately 1.4 ug of RNA in each 15 ul reaction. In the second PCR, the M1S primer added sample barcodes and 2-4 random nucleotides. More than 8 million TCR beta CDR3 reads were obtained from each mother, and several million reads were obtained from each child. TCR recombination output is similarly shaped by thymic selection in related and unrelated pairs, with a minor effect exerted by inherited differences. Normalized repertoire overlap was always found to be slightly, but never significantly, higher in related mother-child pairs than in unrelated mother-child pairs. No persistent microchimeric T cell clones were detected, at a sensitivity of roughly 100 clones per million clonotypes. In the study, deep NGS was used to compare the TCR beta repertoires of mothers and children, and features distinguishing related mother-child pairs from unrelated individuals were sought. Mothers averaged 40 +/- 4 years of age and children averaged roughly 11 +/- 4 years. After adapter ligation with NEBNext reagents, the libraries were sequenced on Illumina HiSeq 2000 with 100+100 nt paired-end reads. To prevent cross-contamination, the mother and child libraries were prepared one month apart and sequenced in separate runs. Each donor had between roughly 450,000 and 2,100,000 distinct TCR beta clonotypes identified. Naive TCR beta clonotypes were estimated from low-frequency clonotypes matched to each donor's FACS-determined naive share, without sorting.

Material for sequencing was blood. This TCR was sampled from a boy aged 10-17 years in good health. Recombination joined TRBV5-5 with TRBJ1-1, and TRBD1 aligns with 7 junction nucleotides. CDR3 reads: CASSLGPAGGGGTEAFF. The DNA sequence reads TGTGCCAGCAGCTTAGGGCCGGCAGGGGGAGGTGGCACTGAAGCTTTCTTT.